This T cell receptor beta chain comes out of a study of T cell repertoires in cytomegalovirus infection (dated by TCRdb to the late 2010s). For the wider study: Peptide stimulations targeted recently identified HLA-C-restricted CMV epitopes, whose presentation resists viral immunomodulation, together with well-studied HLA-B-restricted epitopes. Because public TCR beta signatures pointed to carriage of CMV infection together with the matching HLA type, the HLA type of each donor mattered for the analysis.

This clonotype was found a few times. Its antigen remains undetermined. Base qualities were left out, and no much larger clone turns up one base away. For sequencing, an Illumina HiSeq 1500 was employed. Starting from the raw public reads, TCRdb applied fastp trimming at Q25, assembled clones with MiXCR and retained in-frame beta chains. CDR3 protein sequences are deduplicated, and each keeps its most common genes and DNA. The sample table holds roughly 730,000 distinct CDR3 sequences, of which around a third were seen once. Of the sample, about 20% is held by the ten largest clones. According to the study, the label for this sample's treatment or condition signals: in vitro stimulation with specific CMV peptide epitopes to enrich CMV-specific T cells. What the authors observed across the whole study: The ex vivo response was dominated by HLA-C-restricted CMV-specific TCR beta clonotypes, and the single most frequent clonotype in two of eight donors was supplied by these HLA-C-restricted clonotypes. In both this cohort and an independent cohort of more than 350 donors, the cumulative frequency of public TCR beta family members distinguished carriers of CMV infection plus the relevant HLA type.

The input for sequencing was cultured PBMCs, taken from culture after CMV antigen stimulation. The source is a human donor in good health (CMV status not recorded). Some clones in this sample may be carry-over from other donors' samples.

The DNA reads as follows: TGTGCCAGCAGCTTAGGCCGGGACACCATATATTTT. The translation is CASSLGRDTIYF. This chain joins TRBV11-2 to TRBJ1-3, with the D gene too uncertain to name. From the cysteine through the phenylalanine, the CDR3 covers 12 amino acids. Of all the DNA, just the CDR3 is kept, 36 bases in frame from base 1. Per the germline V gene, SGHAT is the CDR1 and FQNNGV is the CDR2. V and J lose 1 base and 8 bases, and a span of 6 bases separates them.